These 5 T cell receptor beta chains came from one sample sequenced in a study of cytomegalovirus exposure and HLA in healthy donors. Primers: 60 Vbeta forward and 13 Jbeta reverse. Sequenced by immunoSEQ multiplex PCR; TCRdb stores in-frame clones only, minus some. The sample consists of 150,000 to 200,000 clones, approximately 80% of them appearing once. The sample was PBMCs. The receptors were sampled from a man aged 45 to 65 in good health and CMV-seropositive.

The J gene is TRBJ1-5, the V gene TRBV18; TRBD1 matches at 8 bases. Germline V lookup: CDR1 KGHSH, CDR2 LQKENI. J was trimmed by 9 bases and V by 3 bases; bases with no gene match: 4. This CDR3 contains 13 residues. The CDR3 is CASSPGQGRPQHF. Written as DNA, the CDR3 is TGTGCCAGCTCACCTGGACAGGGAAGGCCCCAGCATTTT.

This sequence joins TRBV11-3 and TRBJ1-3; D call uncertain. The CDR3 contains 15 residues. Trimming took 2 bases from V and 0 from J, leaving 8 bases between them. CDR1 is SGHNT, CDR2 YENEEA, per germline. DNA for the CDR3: TGTGCCAGCAGCTTACGAGGGAACTCTGGAAACACCATATATTTT. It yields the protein CASSLRGNSGNTIYF.

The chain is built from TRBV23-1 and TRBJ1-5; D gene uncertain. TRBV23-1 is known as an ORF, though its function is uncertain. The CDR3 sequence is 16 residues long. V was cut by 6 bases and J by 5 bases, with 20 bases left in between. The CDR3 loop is CASSIRGGGTHQPQHF. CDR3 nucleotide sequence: TGCGCCAGCAGCATACGAGGAGGAGGCACACATCAGCCCCAGCATTTT.

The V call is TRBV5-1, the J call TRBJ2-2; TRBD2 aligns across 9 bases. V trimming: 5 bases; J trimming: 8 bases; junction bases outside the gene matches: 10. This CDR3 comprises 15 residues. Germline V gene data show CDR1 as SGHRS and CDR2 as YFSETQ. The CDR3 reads CASRLAGMTSGELFF. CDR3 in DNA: TGCGCCAGCAGGCTAGCGGGGATGACCTCGGGGGAGCTGTTTTTT.

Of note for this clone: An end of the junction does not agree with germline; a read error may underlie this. In nucleotides, the CDR3 is TGTGCTAGCAGCACCAATCCAGGGCAAGAGACCCAGTACTTC. As protein: CASSTNPGQETQYF. J is TRBJ2-5 and V is TRBV7-7, with TRBD1 as a possible D gene (5 bases). Germline-derived CDR1 and CDR2 are SSHAT and FNYEAQ (reference sequence). This CDR3 spans 14 amino acids.